This entry describes one TCR beta chain. CDR3 length: 15 amino acids. J lost 0 bases, V lost 3 bases, and 0 bases had no gene match. In germline, CDR1 is SGHRS, CDR2 YFSETQ. Profiled with immunoSEQ multiplex PCR; TCRdb holds only in-frame clones, not every one. The sample holds just over 95,000 clones, roughly two thirds seen once. This entry belongs to a study of shared clonotypes between healthy human individuals. The source is a man aged 25 to 40 in good health. The chain employs TRBV5-1 and TRBJ2-3; TRBD2 aligns across 11 bases. Sequencing used memory CD8+ T cells sorted from blood. Regarding subset: CD45RO+ cells pooled with CCR7-negative TemRA cells. DNA of the CDR3: TGCGCCAGCAGCTGGACTAGCGGGAGCACAGATACGCAGTATTTT. Amino acids: CASSWTSGSTDTQYF.